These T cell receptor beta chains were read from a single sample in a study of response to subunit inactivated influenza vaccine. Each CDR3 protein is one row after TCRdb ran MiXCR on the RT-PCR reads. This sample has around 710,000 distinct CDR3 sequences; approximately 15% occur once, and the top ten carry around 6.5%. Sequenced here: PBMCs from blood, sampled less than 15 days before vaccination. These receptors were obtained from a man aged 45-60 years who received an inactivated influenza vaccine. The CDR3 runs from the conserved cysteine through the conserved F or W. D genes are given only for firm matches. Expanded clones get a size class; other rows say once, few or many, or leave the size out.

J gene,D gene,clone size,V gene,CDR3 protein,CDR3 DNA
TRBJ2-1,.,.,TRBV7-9,CASSLSGAGLLFF,TGTGCCAGCAGCTTAAGTGGCGCAGGTTTGCTGTTCTTC
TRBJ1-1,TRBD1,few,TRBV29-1,CSGTPGTGVTALF,TGCAGCGGGACACCCGGGACAGGGGTGACCGCTCTCTTT
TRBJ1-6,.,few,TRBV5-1,CASSLGGRGSPLHF,TGCGCCAGCAGCTTGGGAGGCCGGGGTTCACCCCTCCACTTT
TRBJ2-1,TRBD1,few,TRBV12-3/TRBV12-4,CASRDEDRAYNEQFF,TGTGCCAGCAGAGATGAGGACAGGGCCTACAATGAGCAGTTCTTC
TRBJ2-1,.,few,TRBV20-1,CSAREKDLYNEQFF,TGCAGTGCTAGAGAAAAAGACCTTTACAATGAGCAGTTCTTC
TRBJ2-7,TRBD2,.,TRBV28,CASSTPTGGGPYEQYF,TGTGCCAGCAGTACCCCCACGGGCGGGGGGCCCTACGAGCAGTACTTC
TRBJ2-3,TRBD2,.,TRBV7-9,CASSPPGLDFTDTQYF,TGTGCCAGCAGCCCCCCGGGACTAGATTTCACAGATACGCAGTATTTT
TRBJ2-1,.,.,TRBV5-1,CASSLGIGANEQFF,TGCGCCAGCAGCTTGGGTATCGGGGCCAATGAGCAGTTCTTC
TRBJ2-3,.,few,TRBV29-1,CSVDDGRVDTQYF,TGCAGCGTTGATGACGGCAGGGTAGATACGCAGTATTTT
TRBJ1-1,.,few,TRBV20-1,CSASWQTNTEAFF,TGCAGTGCTAGTTGGCAGACGAACACTGAAGCTTTCTTT
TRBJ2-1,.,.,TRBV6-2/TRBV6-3,CASPWHPADEQFF,TGTGCCAGCCCATGGCACCCTGCCGATGAGCAGTTCTTC
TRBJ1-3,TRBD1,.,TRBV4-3,CASSLHRQGGSGNTIYF,TGCGCCAGCAGCCTCCACCGACAGGGAGGTTCTGGAAACACCATATATTTT
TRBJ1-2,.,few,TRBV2,CASSEGRTASRYTF,TGTGCCAGCAGTGAGGGACGCACCGCTTCTCGCTACACCTTC
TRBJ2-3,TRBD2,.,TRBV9,CASSVLGAGDTDTQYF,TGTGCCAGCAGCGTCCTAGGAGCGGGAGACACAGATACGCAGTATTTT
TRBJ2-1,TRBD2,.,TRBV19,CASSKLANGRDEQFF,TGTGCCAGTAGTAAACTAGCGAATGGACGGGATGAGCAGTTCTTC
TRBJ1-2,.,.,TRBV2,CASRFGQSYGYTF,TGTGCCAGCAGGTTCGGACAGAGCTATGGCTACACCTTC
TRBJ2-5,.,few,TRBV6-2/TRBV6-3,CASSYAGLETQYF,TGTGCCAGCAGTTACGCCGGTTTGGAGACCCAGTACTTC
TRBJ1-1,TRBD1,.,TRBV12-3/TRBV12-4,CASKLTGGLWNTEAFF,TGTGCCAGCAAACTGACAGGGGGCTTATGGAACACTGAAGCTTTCTTT
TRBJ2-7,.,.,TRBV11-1,CASSFWQVIHYEQYF,TGTGCCAGCAGCTTTTGGCAGGTGATACACTACGAGCAGTACTTC
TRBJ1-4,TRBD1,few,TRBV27,CASSMDRGRIEKLFF,TGTGCCAGCAGTATGGACAGGGGGCGCATTGAAAAACTGTTTTTT
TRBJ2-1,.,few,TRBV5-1,CASSPPRELLWDEQFF,TGCGCCAGCAGCCCTCCCCGGGAGCTCCTCTGGGATGAGCAGTTCTTC
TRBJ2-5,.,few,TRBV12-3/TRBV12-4,CASSWREVETQYF,TGTGCCAGCAGTTGGAGGGAGGTAGAGACCCAGTACTTC
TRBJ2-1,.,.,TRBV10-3,CAISHGGRQTGEQFF,TGTGCCATCAGCCATGGAGGGAGACAAACCGGTGAGCAGTTCTTC
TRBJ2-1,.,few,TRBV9,CASSVVSSPAYEQFF,TGTGCCAGCAGCGTAGTTTCTAGCCCGGCCTATGAGCAGTTCTTC
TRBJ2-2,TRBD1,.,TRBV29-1,CSVGGQGTNTGELFF,TGCAGCGTTGGGGGACAGGGGACGAACACCGGGGAGCTGTTTTTT
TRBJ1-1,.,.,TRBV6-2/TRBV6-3,CASSQFLGGTEAFF,TGTGCCAGCAGTCAATTTTTAGGGGGGACTGAAGCTTTCTTT
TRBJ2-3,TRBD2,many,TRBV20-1,CSARTGTSGYTDTQYF,TGCAGTGCTAGAACTGGGACTAGCGGATACACAGATACGCAGTATTTT
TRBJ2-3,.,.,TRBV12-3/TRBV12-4,CASGGKSTSTDTQYF,TGTGCCAGCGGAGGGAAGTCCACTAGCACAGATACGCAGTATTTT
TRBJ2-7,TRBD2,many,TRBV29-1,CSVEDISLAGEYF,TGCAGCGTTGAAGATATTAGCCTAGCGGGAGAGTACTTC
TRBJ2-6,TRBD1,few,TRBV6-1,CASKGSDRGSGANVLTF,TGTGCCAGCAAAGGATCAGACAGGGGGAGTGGGGCCAACGTCCTGACTTTC
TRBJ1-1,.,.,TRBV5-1,CASRVHSTEAFF,TGCGCCAGCAGAGTTCACTCCACTGAAGCTTTCTTT
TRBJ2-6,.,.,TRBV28,CASGKTSGANVLTF,TGTGCCAGCGGGAAGACCTCTGGGGCCAACGTCCTGACTTTC
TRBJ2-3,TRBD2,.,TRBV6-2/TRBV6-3,CASRVAGASTDTQYF,TGTGCCAGCAGAGTAGCGGGCGCCAGCACAGATACGCAGTATTTT
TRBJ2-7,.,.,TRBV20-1,CSAAPGAPYEQYF,TGCAGTGCTGCGCCCGGGGCGCCCTACGAGCAGTACTTC
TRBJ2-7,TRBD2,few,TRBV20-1,CSASSSSGDSYEQYF,TGCAGTGCTAGTTCGTCTAGCGGGGACTCCTACGAGCAGTACTTC
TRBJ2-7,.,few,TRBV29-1,CSVAQGSGYEQYF,TGCAGCGTTGCTCAGGGTAGCGGTTACGAGCAGTACTTC